The 17 T cell receptor beta chains given below trace back to one sample, sequenced in a study of blood T cell repertoires in COVID-19. Clones were sequenced by immunoSEQ multiplex PCR, and TCRdb holds only the in-frame ones, with some missing. The sample yields around 300,000 clones, around 90% seen once. The sequencing input was PBMCs or T cells enriched from blood (not recorded which). The receptor set was obtained from a woman aged 18-29 years with acute COVID-19.

The V and J genes are TRBV6-5 and TRBJ1-5, with 7 bases matching TRBD1. Germline V gene data show CDR1 as MNHEY and CDR2 as SVGAGI. Trimming cost V 0 bases and J 2 bases; bases outside gene matches: 4. The CDR3 consists of 16 residues. Here the CDR3 DNA reads TGTGCCAGCAGTTACTCACGGACAGGAGGCAATCAGCCCCAGCATTTT. It is translated as CASSYSRTGGNQPQHF.

The chain employs TRBV5-1 and TRBJ2-7; TRBD1 aligns across 10 bases. After removal of 0 bases from V and 4 bases from J, the junction contained 7 bases not matched to a gene. This CDR3 comprises 16 residues. The germline CDR1 and CDR2 sequences are SGHRS and YFSETQ. CDR3: CASSLAGTGEQYEQYF. The CDR3 DNA follows: TGCGCCAGCAGCTTGGCCGGGACAGGGGAACAGTACGAGCAGTACTTC.

This sequence joins TRBV11-3 and TRBJ2-1; the match to TRBD2 covers 13 bases. The ends lost 2 bases at V and 5 bases at J; junction bases unmatched: 9. Per the germline V gene, CDR1 is SGHNT and CDR2 is YENEEA. This CDR3 is 18 amino acids long. Here the CDR3 reads CASSLRGGTSGTDNEQFF. As DNA, the CDR3 is TGTGCCAGCAGCTTAAGGGGGGGGACTAGCGGGACCGACAATGAGCAGTTCTTC.

The chain uses TRBV7-9 and TRBJ2-7; tentatively, D is TRBD2 (5 bases). V dropped 4 bases and J dropped 7 bases, with 26 bases sitting between them. In germline, CDR1 is SEHNR, CDR2 FQNEAQ (reference sequence). This CDR3 has 17 residues. In DNA, the CDR3 is TGTGCCAGCAGCTCCGTAGTGGGAGACTCCCTATTTGGGGAGCAGTACTTC. Translating it yields CASSSVVGDSLFGEQYF.

This chain joins TRBV27 and TRBJ1-2, with 9 bases aligning to TRBD1. CDR3 length equals 11 residues. V gave up 9 bases and J gave up 8 bases; unmatched junction bases: 4. Germline loops: CDR1 MNHEY, CDR2 SMNVEV (reference sequence). For the CDR3, the DNA is TGTGCCAGTCGGACAGGGGACGGCTACACCTTC. Its translation is CASRTGDGYTF.

V usage is TRBV5-5 and J usage is TRBJ2-4, with 9 bases matching TRBD1. With V trimmed by 2 bases and J by 6 bases, 9 bases remained unmatched. The germline V gene encodes CDR1 SGHKS and CDR2 YYEKEE (reference sequence). The CDR3 consists of 16 residues. In nucleotides, the CDR3 is TGTGCCAGCAGCTTCCCCCTTAAGGGACAGGGAAACATTCAGTACTTC. It is translated as CASSFPLKGQGNIQYF.

In nucleotides, the CDR3 is TGTGCCAGCAGACCCCAGACAGGGGGGAATAATTCACCCCTCCACTTT. It codes for CASRPQTGGNNSPLHF. V usage is TRBV2 and J usage is TRBJ1-6; 9 nucleotides match TRBD1. In germline, CDR1 is SNHLY, CDR2 FYNNEI. Trimming took 6 bases from V and 5 from J; bases not matched to a gene: 8. CDR3 length: 16 amino acids.

The chain uses TRBV10-3 and TRBJ2-7; a possible D gene is TRBD2 (6 bases). Germline loops: CDR1 ENHRY, CDR2 SYGVKD. The V and J ends lost 5 bases and 1 base respectively, with 9 bases between them. The CDR3 totals 13 residues. CDR3 bases: TGTGCCATCAGTCGGGGACTGTCCTACGAGCAGTACTTC. Amino acids: CAISRGLSYEQYF.

This clone was seen just once. The chain uses TRBV6-5 and TRBJ1-5, with D possibly matching TRBD1 (5 bases). Per germline, CDR1 MNHEY and CDR2 SVGAGI. Trimming left V 0 bases short and J 4 bases short, with 10 bases between. CDR3 size: 15 residues. For the CDR3, the DNA is TGTGCCAGCAGTTACTCAGCAGGGTATAATCAGCCCCAGCATTTT. It is translated as CASSYSAGYNQPQHF.

The V and J genes are TRBV28 and TRBJ1-2; D is unresolved. The CDR3 is 14 amino acids. Deletions cut 5 bases from V and 3 bases from J, with 13 bases between. Germline-derived CDR1 and CDR2 are MDHEN and SYDVKM. This CDR3 is CASSPIGVDYGYTF. CDR3 nucleotide sequence: TGTGCCAGCAGTCCCATCGGTGTGGACTATGGCTACACCTTC.

This clone was counted a single time. V is TRBV10-3 and J is TRBJ1-1; tentatively, D is TRBD1 (5 bases). The V gene's germline CDR1 is ENHRY and CDR2 SYGVKD. Trimming removed 4 bases from V and 1 base from J, with 10 bases in between. The CDR3 is made up of 14 amino acids. The CDR3 DNA sequence: TGTGCCATCAGTGTTGGGGGGGGGAACACTGAAGCTTTCTTT. Translated, it gives CAISVGGGNTEAFF.

The J gene is TRBJ2-2, the V gene TRBV11-3, with TRBD1 identical over 7 bases. CDR3 length: 12 residues. J gave up 11 bases and V 3 bases, and 3 bases lay outside the gene matches. From germline, CDR1 is SGHNT and CDR2 YENEEA. The CDR3: CASSFRQGELFF. The CDR3 DNA reads TGTGCCAGCAGCTTTCGACAGGGAGAGCTGTTTTTT.

The chain uses TRBV9 and TRBJ1-4; 8 bases are shared with TRBD1. In germline, CDR1 is SGDLS, CDR2 YYNGEE. The CDR3 covers 16 residues. J lost 6 bases, V lost 2 bases, and 9 bases had no gene match. The CDR3 sequence is CASSVLPDREDEKLFF. DNA of the CDR3: TGTGCCAGCAGCGTCCTGCCGGACAGGGAGGATGAAAAACTGTTTTTT.

CDR3 in amino acids: CAISVRAGDYNEQFF. CDR3 nucleotides: TGTGCCATCAGTGTGAGAGCGGGAGACTACAATGAGCAGTTCTTC. The chain recombines TRBV10-3 with TRBJ2-1; 8 bases are shared with TRBD2. CDR3 length equals 15 residues. The germline CDR1 and CDR2 sequences are ENHRY and SYGVKD. The junction had 5 bases not matched to a gene; V was cut back by 4 bases and J by 3 bases.

V gene TRBV5-6 combines with J gene TRBJ1-2; TRBD1 might be the D (6 bases). Trimming removed 3 bases at V and 8 bases at J, with 14 bases between. From germline, CDR1 is SGHDT and CDR2 YYEEEE. This CDR3 region has 13 residues. The CDR3 reads CASSWATGYGYTF. The DNA for the CDR3 is TGTGCCAGCAGCTGGGCCACAGGGTACGGCTACACCTTC. The full variable domain, in which reference TRBV5-6 and TRBJ1-2 provide the parts outside the CDR3, is DAGVTQSPTHLIKTRGQQVTLRCSPKSGHDTVSWYQQALGQGPQFIFQYYEEEERQRGNFPDRFSGHQFPNYSSELNVNALLLGDSALYLCASSWATGYGYTFGSGTRLTVV.

The J gene is TRBJ2-5, the V gene TRBV30; D gene uncertain. The CDR3 length is 12 residues. V shed 1 base and J shed 2 bases, with 5 bases lying between them. Germline V lookup: CDR1 GTSNPN, CDR2 SVGIG (reference sequence). CDR3 region: CAWSGAQETQYF. The DNA of the CDR3 is TGTGCCTGGAGTGGCGCACAAGAGACCCAGTACTTC.

The gene calls are TRBV15 and TRBJ2-1; maybe TRBD2 (5 bases). The ends were cut back, 5 bases at V and 5 bases at J, with 16 bases in the middle. The CDR3 has 15 amino acids. The germline V gene encodes CDR1 LNHNV and CDR2 YYDKDF (reference sequence). CDR3: CATSGPGGGNNEQFF. CDR3 in DNA: TGTGCCACCAGCGGCCCAGGAGGAGGAAACAATGAGCAGTTCTTC.